These T cell receptor beta chains were read from a single sample in a study of blood T cells in healthy people across ages. MiXCR, applied by TCRdb to the 5' RACE reads, yields one record per CDR3 protein. The sample gives 650,000 to 1,000,000 distinct CDR3 sequences, under 40% of which show up once; over 10% is in the top ten. Sequenced sample: blood. Source of these receptors: a man aged 18 to 29 in good health. CDR3s include the opening cysteine and the closing phenylalanine or tryptophan. A D gene is named only where the DNA matches it firmly. Size tells how often a clone was seen (once, few, many) or the class of an expanded clone, and some rows leave it out.

clone size | J gene | V gene | D gene | CDR3 DNA | CDR3 protein
NA | TRBJ2-4 | TRBV10-1 | NA | TGCGCCAGCAACCGGGACCAGAGGCCCAAAAACATTCAGTACTTC | CASNRDQRPKNIQYF
NA | TRBJ2-6 | TRBV5-5 | NA | TGTGCCAGCAGCTTAGGCAGGGGTTTGTCTGGGGCCAACGTCCCGACTTTC | CASSLGRGLSGANVPTF
NA | TRBJ2-7 | TRBV5-6 | TRBD2 | TGTGCCAGCAGGCCTAGCGGGGGGTTATACAATGAGCAGTACTTC | CASRPSGGLYNEQYF
NA | TRBJ1-2 | TRBV27 | NA | TGTGCCAGCAGTACCCTAACAGGGAGGCGTGGCTACACCTTC | CASSTLTGRRGYTF
few | TRBJ1-1 | TRBV5-6 | NA | TGTGCCAGCACCTTTCGCGACGGCTACACTGAAGCTTTCTTT | CASTFRDGYTEAFF
NA | TRBJ1-5 | TRBV27 | NA | TGTGCCAGGCCGTACCCTTCCGGGCAGGGAAATCAGCCCCAGCATTTT | CARPYPSGQGNQPQHF
few | TRBJ1-2 | TRBV20-1 | NA | TGCAGTGCTAGGGGCAGAGCTAACTATGGCTACACCTTC | CSARGRANYGYTF
NA | TRBJ2-3 | TRBV27 | TRBD2 | TGTGCCAGCAGTTTATCGCTAGCGGGGGGGCTTAGGGATACGCAGTATTTT | CASSLSLAGGLRDTQYF
many | TRBJ2-1 | TRBV7-2 | NA | TGTGCCAGCAGGTTAGGGCAGGGAGGCTACAATGAGCAGTTCTTC | CASRLGQGGYNEQFF
many | TRBJ1-1 | TRBV4-3 | NA | TGCGCCAGCAGCCAAGAGGCAGGGGCGTCGAACACTGAAGCTTTCTTT | CASSQEAGASNTEAFF
NA | TRBJ2-5 | TRBV27 | TRBD1 | TGTGCCAGCAGTCCCCGGGACAGAAAAGAGACCCAGTACTTC | CASSPRDRKETQYF
NA | TRBJ2-1 | TRBV2 | NA | TGTGCCAGCAGTGAACTGCCTGCGGGAGAGGGGGCCAATGAGCAGTTCTTC | CASSELPAGEGANEQFF
many | TRBJ2-3 | TRBV20-1 | NA | TGCAGTGCTAGTAGGCCAGAGTCTAGCACAGATACGCAGTATTTT | CSASRPESSTDTQYF
few | TRBJ1-2 | TRBV24-1 | NA | TGTGCCACCAGTGACCCTCGGACCCCCGGGAGTGGCTACACCTTC | CATSDPRTPGSGYTF
few | TRBJ2-1 | TRBV3-1 | NA | TGTGCCAGCAGCCACACACGCCTAGGGGAGCAGTTCTTC | CASSHTRLGEQFF
NA | TRBJ1-2 | TRBV27 | NA | TGTGCCAGCAGTTTCGGGCAGGGGTACTATGGCTACACCTTC | CASSFGQGYYGYTF
NA | TRBJ2-1 | TRBV5-1 | TRBD1 | TGCGCCAGCAGCTTTGAGGGGGCGCAGGATGAGCAGTTCTTC | CASSFEGAQDEQFF
NA | TRBJ2-1 | TRBV10-3 | TRBD1 | TGTGCCATCGCCGACAGGGGGCTGGTTAATGAGCAGTTCTTC | CAIADRGLVNEQFF
few | TRBJ1-2 | TRBV28 | NA | TGTGCCACCGTTCCGGGTAACTATGGCTACACCTTC | CATVPGNYGYTF
NA | TRBJ2-7 | TRBV20-1 | NA | TGCAGTGCTAGAGGCCAACCCGGGACCTCCTACGAGCAGTACTTC | CSARGQPGTSYEQYF
NA | TRBJ1-2 | TRBV19 | NA | TGTGCCAGTAGTATACAAGCTTCCGACGCCTATGGCTACACCTTC | CASSIQASDAYGYTF
many | TRBJ2-3 | TRBV4-1 | TRBD1 | TGCGCCAGCAGCCAAGACCACAGGGGCGCAGATACGCAGTATTTT | CASSQDHRGADTQYF